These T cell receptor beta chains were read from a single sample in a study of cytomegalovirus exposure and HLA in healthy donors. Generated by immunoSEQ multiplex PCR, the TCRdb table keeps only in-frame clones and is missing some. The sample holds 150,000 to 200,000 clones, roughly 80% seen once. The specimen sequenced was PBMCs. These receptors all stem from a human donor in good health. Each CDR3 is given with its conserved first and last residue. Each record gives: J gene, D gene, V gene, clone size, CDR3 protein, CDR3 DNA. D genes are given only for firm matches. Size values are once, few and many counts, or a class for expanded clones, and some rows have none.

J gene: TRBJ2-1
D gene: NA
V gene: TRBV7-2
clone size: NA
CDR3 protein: CASSPVTVNEQFF
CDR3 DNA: TGTGCCAGCAGTCCTGTTACAGTCAATGAGCAGTTCTTC

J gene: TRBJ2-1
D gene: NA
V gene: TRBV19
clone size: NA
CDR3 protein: CASSITGSNEQFF
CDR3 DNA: TGTGCCAGTAGTATTACAGGGAGCAATGAGCAGTTCTTC

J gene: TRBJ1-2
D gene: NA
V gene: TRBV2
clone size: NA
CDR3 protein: CASSESTLDGYTF
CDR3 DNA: TGTGCCAGCAGTGAGAGTACTTTAGATGGCTACACCTTC

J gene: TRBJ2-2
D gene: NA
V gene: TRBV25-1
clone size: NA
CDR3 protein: CASSVVGRETGELFF
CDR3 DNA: TGTGCCAGCAGTGTGGTGGGGAGAGAGACCGGGGAGCTGTTTTTT

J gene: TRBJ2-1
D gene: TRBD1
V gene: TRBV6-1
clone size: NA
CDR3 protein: CASMRQGAREQFF
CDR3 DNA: TGTGCCAGCATGAGACAGGGGGCGCGTGAGCAGTTCTTC

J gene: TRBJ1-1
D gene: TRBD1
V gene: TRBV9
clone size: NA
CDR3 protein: CASSGPQGAEAFF
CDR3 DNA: TGTGCCAGCAGCGGACCGCAGGGGGCTGAAGCTTTCTTT

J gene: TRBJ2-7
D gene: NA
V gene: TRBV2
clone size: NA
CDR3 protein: CASKGYYEQYF
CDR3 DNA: TGTGCCAGCAAGGGGTACTACGAGCAGTACTTC

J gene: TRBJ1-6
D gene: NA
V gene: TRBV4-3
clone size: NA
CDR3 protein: CASSPLRVDSPLHF
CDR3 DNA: TGCGCCAGCAGCCCCCTGAGGGTAGATTCACCCCTCCACTTT

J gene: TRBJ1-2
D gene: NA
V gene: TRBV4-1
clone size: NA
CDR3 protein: CASRERGGYGYTF
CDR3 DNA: TGCGCCAGCCGCGAGCGCGGGGGATATGGCTACACCTTC

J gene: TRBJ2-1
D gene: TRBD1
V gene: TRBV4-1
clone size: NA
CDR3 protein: CASSLGDRYEQFF
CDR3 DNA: TGCGCCAGCAGCCTCGGGGACAGATATGAGCAGTTCTTC

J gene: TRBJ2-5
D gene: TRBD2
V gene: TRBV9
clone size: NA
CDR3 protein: CASSVPSGGVETQYF
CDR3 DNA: TGTGCCAGCAGCGTACCTAGCGGGGGGGTGGAGACCCAGTACTTC

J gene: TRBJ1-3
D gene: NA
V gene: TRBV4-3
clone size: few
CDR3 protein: CASSQDRGGSGNTIYF
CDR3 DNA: TGCGCCAGCAGCCAAGATAGGGGGGGATCTGGAAACACCATATATTTT

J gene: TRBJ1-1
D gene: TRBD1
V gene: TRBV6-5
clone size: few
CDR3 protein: CASSYSRGHGEAFF
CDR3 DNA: TGTGCCAGCAGTTACTCGAGGGGGCATGGTGAAGCTTTCTTT

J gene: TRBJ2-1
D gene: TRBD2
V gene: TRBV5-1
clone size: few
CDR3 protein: CASSLATSGGRSSYNEQFF
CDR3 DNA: TGCGCCAGCAGCTTGGCCACTAGCGGGGGGCGTAGCTCCTACAATGAGCAGTTCTTC

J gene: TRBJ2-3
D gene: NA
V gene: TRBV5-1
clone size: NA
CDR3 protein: CASRLGGQVVDTQYF
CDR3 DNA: TGCGCCAGCAGATTGGGGGGCCAAGTCGTGGATACGCAGTATTTT

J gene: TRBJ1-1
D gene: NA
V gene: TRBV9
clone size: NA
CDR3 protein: CASSEGGGRMNTEAFF
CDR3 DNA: TGTGCCAGCAGCGAAGGGGGGGGGCGGATGAACACTGAAGCTTTCTTT

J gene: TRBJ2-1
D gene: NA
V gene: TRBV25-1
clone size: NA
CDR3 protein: CASKAGAQNEQFF
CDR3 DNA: TGTGCCAGCAAGGCGGGGGCGCAGAATGAGCAGTTCTTC

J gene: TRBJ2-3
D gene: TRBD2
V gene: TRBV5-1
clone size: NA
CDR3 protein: CASSLASGGPGDTQYF
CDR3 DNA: TGCGCCAGCAGCTTGGCTAGCGGGGGGCCGGGAGATACGCAGTATTTT

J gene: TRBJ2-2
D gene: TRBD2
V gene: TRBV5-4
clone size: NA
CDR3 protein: CASSWGGRTGELFF
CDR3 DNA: TGTGCCAGCAGCTGGGGGGGGAGAACCGGGGAGCTGTTTTTT

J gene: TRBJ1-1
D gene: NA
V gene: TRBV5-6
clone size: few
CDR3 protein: CASSFFGGLGSTEAFF
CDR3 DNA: TGTGCCAGCAGCTTCTTTGGAGGGCTGGGGAGCACTGAAGCTTTCTTT

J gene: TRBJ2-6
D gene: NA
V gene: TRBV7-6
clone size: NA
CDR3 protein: CASSFSTVSGANVLTF
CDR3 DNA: TGTGCCAGCAGCTTTTCCACAGTCTCTGGGGCCAACGTCCTGACTTTC

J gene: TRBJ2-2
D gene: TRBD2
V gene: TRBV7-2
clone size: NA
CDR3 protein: CASCTSGGGTGELFF
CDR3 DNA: TGTGCCAGCTGTACTAGCGGGGGAGGGACCGGGGAGCTGTTTTTT

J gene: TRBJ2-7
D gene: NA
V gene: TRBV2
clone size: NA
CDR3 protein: CASILTYEQYF
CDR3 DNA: TGTGCCAGCATACTCACCTACGAGCAGTACTTC

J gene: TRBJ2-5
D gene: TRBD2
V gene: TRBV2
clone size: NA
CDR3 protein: CASRQAGAGETQYF
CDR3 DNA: TGTGCCAGCAGGCAAGCGGGGGCGGGGGAGACCCAGTACTTC

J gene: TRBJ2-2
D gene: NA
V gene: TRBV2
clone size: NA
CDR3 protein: CASSEPAGWGVRELFF
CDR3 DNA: TGTGCCAGCAGTGAACCCGCCGGGTGGGGGGTCCGGGAGCTGTTTTTT

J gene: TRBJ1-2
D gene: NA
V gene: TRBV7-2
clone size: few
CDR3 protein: CASSMTYGYTF
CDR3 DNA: TGTGCCAGCAGCATGACATATGGCTACACCTTC

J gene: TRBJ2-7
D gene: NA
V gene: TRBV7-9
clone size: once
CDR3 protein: CASSPLGGRQDQRGYEQYF
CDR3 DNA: TGTGCCAGCAGCCCCTTAGGGGGGAGACAGGATCAGCGGGGATACGAGCAGTACTTC

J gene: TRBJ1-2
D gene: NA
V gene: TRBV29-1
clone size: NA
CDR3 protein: CSVDRSTSYGYTF
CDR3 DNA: TGCAGCGTTGATCGCTCGACATCGTATGGCTACACCTTC

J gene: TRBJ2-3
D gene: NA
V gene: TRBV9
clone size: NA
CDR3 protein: CASSAGEWALTDTQYF
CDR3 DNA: TGTGCCAGCAGCGCTGGTGAATGGGCGCTTACAGATACGCAGTATTTT

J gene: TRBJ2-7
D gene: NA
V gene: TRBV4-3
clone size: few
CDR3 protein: CASSQAGESYEQYF
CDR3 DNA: TGCGCCAGCAGCCAAGCGGGAGAATCCTACGAGCAGTACTTC

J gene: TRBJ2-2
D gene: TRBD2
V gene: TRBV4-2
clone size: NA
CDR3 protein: CASSQAFSARGANTGELFF
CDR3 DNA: TGTGCCAGCAGCCAAGCATTTTCCGCTCGGGGGGCGAACACCGGGGAGCTGTTTTTT

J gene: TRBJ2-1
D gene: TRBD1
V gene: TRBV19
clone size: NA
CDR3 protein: CASSTFGTDNEQFF
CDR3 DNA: TGTGCCAGTAGTACGTTCGGGACAGACAATGAGCAGTTCTTC

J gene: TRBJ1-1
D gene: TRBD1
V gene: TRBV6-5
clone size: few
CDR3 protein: CASSYSGQGLNTEAFF
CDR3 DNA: TGTGCCAGCAGTTACTCCGGACAGGGGCTGAACACTGAAGCTTTCTTT

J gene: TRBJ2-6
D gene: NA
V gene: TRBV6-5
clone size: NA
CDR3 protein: CASSYPIGAGANVLTF
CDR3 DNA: TGTGCCAGCAGTTACCCTATCGGGGCTGGGGCCAACGTCCTGACTTTC